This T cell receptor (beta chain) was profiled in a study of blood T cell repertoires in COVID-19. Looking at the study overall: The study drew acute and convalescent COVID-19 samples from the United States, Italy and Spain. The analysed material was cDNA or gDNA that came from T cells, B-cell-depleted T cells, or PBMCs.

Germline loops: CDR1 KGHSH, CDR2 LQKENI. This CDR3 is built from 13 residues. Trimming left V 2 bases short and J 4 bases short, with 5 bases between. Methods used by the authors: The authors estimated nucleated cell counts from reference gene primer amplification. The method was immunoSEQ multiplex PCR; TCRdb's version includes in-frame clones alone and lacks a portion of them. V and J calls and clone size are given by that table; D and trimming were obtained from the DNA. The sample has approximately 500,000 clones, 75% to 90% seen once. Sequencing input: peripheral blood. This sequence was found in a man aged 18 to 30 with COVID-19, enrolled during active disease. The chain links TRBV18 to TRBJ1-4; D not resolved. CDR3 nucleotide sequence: TGTGCCAGCTCACCAGGGAGTAATGAAAAACTGTTTTTT. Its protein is CASSPGSNEKLFF.